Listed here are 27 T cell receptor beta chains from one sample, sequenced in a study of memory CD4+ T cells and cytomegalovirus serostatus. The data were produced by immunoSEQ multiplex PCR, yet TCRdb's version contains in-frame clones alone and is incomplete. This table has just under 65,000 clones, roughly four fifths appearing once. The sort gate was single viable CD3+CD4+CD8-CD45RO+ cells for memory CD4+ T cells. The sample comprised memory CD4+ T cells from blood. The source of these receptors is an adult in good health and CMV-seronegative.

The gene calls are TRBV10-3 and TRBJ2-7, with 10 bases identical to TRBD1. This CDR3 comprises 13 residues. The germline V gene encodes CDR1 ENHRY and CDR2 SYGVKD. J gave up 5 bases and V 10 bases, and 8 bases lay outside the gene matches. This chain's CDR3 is CASRDRGIDEQYF. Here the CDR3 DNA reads TGTGCCAGCCGGGACAGGGGTATCGACGAGCAGTACTTC.

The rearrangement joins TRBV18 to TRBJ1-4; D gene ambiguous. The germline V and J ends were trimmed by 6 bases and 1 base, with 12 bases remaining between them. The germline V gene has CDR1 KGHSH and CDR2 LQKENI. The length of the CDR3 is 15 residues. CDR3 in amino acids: CASSADRQTNEKLFF. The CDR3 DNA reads TGTGCCAGCTCGGCGGACCGACAAACTAATGAAAAACTGTTTTTT.

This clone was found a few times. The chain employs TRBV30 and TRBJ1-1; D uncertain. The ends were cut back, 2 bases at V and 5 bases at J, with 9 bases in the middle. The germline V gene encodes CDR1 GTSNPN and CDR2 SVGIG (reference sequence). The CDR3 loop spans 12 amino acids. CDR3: CAWSLQVTEAFF. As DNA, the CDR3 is TGTGCCTGGAGTTTGCAGGTAACTGAAGCTTTCTTT.

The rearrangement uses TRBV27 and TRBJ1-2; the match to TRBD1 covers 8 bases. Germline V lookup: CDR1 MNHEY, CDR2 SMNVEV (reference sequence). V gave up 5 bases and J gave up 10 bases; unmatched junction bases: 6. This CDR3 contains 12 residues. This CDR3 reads CASSRTGKDYTF. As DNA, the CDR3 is TGTGCCAGCAGTAGGACAGGGAAGGACTACACCTTC.

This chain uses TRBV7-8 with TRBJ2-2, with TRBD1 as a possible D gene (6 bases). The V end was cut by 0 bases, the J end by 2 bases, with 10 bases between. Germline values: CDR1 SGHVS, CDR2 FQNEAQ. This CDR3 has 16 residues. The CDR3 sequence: CASSLATGYNTGELFF. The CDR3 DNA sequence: TGTGCCAGCAGCTTAGCAACAGGGTATAACACCGGGGAGCTGTTTTTT.

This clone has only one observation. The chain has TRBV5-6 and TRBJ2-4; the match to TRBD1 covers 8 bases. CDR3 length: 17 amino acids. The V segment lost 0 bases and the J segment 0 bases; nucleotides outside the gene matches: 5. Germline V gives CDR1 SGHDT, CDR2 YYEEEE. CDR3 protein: CASSLAWTGLAKNIQYF. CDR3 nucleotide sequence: TGTGCCAGCAGCTTGGCCTGGACAGGGTTAGCCAAAAACATTCAGTACTTC.

The DNA for the CDR3 is TGTGCCACCGCTGACAGGGACACCGGGGAGCTGTTTTTT. It encodes CATADRDTGELFF. The chain uses TRBV28 and TRBJ2-2; TRBD1 matches 7 bases. After removal of 10 bases from V and 3 bases from J, the junction contained 5 bases not matched to a gene. From germline, CDR1 is MDHEN and CDR2 SYDVKM. There are 13 residues in the CDR3.

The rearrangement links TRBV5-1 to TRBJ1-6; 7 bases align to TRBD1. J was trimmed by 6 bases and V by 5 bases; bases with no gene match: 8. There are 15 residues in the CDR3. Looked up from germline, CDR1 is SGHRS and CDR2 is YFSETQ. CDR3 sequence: CASRLPGTVNSPLHF. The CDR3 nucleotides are TGCGCCAGCAGGCTACCCGGGACAGTTAATTCACCCCTCCACTTT.

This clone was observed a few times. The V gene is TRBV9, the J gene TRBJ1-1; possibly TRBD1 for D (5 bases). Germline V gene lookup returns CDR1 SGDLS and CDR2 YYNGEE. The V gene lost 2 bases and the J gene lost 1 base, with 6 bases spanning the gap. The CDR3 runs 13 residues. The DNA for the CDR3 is TGTGCCAGCAGCGTCACAGGGAACACTGAAGCTTTCTTT. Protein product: CASSVTGNTEAFF.

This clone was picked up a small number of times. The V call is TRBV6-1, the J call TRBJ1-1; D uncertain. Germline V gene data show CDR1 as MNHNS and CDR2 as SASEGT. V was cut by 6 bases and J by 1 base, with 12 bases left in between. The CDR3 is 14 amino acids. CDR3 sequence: CASREPGRNTEAFF. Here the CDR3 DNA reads TGTGCCAGCAGGGAGCCGGGCCGGAACACTGAAGCTTTCTTT.

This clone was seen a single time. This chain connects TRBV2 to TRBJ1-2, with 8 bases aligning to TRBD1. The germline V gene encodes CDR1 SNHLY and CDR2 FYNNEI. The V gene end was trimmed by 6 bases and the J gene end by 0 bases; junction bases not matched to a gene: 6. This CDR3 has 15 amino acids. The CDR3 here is CASRRDRLSNYGYTF. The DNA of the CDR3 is TGTGCCAGCAGGAGGGACAGGCTATCTAACTATGGCTACACCTTC.

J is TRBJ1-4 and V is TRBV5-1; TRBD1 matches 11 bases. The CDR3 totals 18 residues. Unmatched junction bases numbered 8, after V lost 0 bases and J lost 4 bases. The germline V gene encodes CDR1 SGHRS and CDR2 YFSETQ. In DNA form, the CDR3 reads TGCGCCAGCAGCTTGGGCCGGGACAGGGGGACCCTTAATGAAAAACTGTTTTTT. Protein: CASSLGRDRGTLNEKLFF. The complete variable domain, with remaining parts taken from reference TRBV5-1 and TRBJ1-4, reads KAGVTQTPRYLIKTRGQQVTLSCSPISGHRSVSWYQQTPGQGLQFLFEYFSETQRNKGNFPGRFSGRQFSNSRSEMNVSTLELGDSALYLCASSLGRDRGTLNEKLFFGSGTQLSVL.

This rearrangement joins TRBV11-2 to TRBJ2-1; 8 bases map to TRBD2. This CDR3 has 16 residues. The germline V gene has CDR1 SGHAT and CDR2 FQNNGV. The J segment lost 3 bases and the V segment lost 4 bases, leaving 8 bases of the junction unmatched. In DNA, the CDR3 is TGTGCCAGCAGCTCCTCAAGCGGGAGTAGCTACAATGAGCAGTTCTTC. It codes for CASSSSSGSSYNEQFF.

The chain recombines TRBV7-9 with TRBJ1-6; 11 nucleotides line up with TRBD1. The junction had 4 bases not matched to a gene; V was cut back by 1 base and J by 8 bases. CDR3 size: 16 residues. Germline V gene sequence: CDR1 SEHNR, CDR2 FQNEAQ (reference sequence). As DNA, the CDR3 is TGTGCCAGCAGCTTAGGGAGGACAGGGGGCTATTCACCCCTCCACTTT. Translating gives CASSLGRTGGYSPLHF.

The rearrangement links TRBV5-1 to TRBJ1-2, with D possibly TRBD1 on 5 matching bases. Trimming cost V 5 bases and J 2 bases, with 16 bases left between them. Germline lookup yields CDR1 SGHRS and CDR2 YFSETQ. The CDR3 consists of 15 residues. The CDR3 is CASRPGAGPNYGYTF. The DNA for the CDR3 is TGCGCCAGCAGACCCGGGGCAGGGCCCAACTATGGCTACACCTTC.

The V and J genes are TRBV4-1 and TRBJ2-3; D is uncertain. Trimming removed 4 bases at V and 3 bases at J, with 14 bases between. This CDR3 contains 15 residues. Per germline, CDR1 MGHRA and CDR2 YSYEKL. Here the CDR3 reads CASSPRSLATDTQYF. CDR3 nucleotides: TGCGCCAGCAGCCCAAGATCCTTGGCTACAGATACGCAGTATTTT.

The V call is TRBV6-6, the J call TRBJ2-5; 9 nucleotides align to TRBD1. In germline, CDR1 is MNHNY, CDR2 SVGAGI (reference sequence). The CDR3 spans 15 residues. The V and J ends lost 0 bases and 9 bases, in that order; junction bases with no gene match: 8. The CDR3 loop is CASSYSGQGMEAQYF. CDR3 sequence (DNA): TGTGCCAGCAGTTACTCCGGACAGGGGATGGAGGCCCAGTACTTC.

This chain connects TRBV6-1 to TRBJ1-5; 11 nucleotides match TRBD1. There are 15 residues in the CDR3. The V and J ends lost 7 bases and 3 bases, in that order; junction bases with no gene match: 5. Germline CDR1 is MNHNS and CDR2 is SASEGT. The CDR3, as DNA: TGTGCCAGCACCGGGACAGGGGGAACCAATCAGCCCCAGCATTTT. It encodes CASTGTGGTNQPQHF.

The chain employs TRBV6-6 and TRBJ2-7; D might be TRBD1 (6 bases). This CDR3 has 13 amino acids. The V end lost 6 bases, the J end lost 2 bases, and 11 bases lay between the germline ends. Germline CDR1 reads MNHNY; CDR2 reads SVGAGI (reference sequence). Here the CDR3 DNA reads TGTGCCAGCAGCCGGGACACCCCCTACGAGCAGTACTTC. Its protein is CASSRDTPYEQYF.

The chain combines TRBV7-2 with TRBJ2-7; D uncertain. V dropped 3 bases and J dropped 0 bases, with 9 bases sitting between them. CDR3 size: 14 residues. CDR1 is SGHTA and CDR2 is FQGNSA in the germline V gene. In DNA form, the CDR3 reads TGTGCCAGCAGCTTGGCCGGGTCCTCCTACGAGCAGTACTTC. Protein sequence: CASSLAGSSYEQYF.

The CDR3 coding sequence is TGTGCCAGCAGCTCGTTTTCCTACAATGAGCAGTTCTTC. It codes for CASSSFSYNEQFF. The chain employs TRBV7-9 and TRBJ2-1; D unresolved. This CDR3 comprises 13 residues. The V and J ends lost 4 bases and 1 base respectively, with 5 bases between them. The germline CDR1 and CDR2 sequences are SEHNR and FQNEAQ (reference sequence).

The CDR3: CASSRGQWSFETQYF. CDR3 in DNA: TGTGCCAGTAGTAGGGGACAGTGGTCTTTCGAGACCCAGTACTTC. This chain connects TRBV19 to TRBJ2-5, with 7 positions matching TRBD1. Germline V gene sequence: CDR1 LNHDA, CDR2 SQIVND (reference sequence). This CDR3 is 15 amino acids long. V shed 4 bases, J shed 5 bases, and the junction held 10 bases outside the gene matches. The full variable domain, with the rest looked up from reference TRBV19 and TRBJ2-5, is DGGITQSPKYLFRKEGQNVTLSCEQNLNHDAMYWYRQDPGQGLRLIYYSQIVNDFQKGDIAEGYSVSREKKESFPLTVTSAQKNPTAFYLCASSRGQWSFETQYFGPGTRLLVL.

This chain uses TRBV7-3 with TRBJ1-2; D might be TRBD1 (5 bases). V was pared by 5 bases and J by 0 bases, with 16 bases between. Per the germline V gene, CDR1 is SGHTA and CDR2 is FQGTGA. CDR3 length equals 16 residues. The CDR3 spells CASSPAGANANYGYTF. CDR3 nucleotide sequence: TGTGCCAGCAGCCCGGCCGGGGCCAATGCTAACTATGGCTACACCTTC.

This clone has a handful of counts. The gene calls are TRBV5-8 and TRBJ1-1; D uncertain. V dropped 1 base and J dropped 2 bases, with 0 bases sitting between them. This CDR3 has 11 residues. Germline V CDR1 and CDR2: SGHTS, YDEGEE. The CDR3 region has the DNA TGTGCCAGCAGCTTGAACACTGAAGCTTTCTTT. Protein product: CASSLNTEAFF.

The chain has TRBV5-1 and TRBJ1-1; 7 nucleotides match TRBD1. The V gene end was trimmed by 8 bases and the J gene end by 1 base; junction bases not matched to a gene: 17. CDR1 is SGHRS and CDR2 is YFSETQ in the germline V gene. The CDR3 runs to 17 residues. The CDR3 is CASTLGQERGRNTEAFF. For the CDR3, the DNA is TGCGCCAGTACCCTTGGACAGGAAAGAGGAAGGAACACTGAAGCTTTCTTT.

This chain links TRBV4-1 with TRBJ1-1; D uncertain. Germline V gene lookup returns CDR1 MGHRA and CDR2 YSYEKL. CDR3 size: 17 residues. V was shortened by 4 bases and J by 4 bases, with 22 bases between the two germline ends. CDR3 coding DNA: TGCGCCAGCAGCCGGGTAGACGTGGGGAGATGGGGCACTGAAGCTTTCTTT. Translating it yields CASSRVDVGRWGTEAFF.

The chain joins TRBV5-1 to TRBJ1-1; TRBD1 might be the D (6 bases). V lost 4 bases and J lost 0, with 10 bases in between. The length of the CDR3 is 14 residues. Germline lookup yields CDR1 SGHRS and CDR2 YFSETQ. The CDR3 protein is CASSLDRLNTEAFF. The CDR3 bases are TGCGCCAGCAGCCTGGACAGACTGAACACTGAAGCTTTCTTT.